Listed below are T cell receptor beta chains from one sample, sequenced in a study of blood T cell repertoires in COVID-19. Clones were read by immunoSEQ multiplex PCR, and TCRdb kept only the in-frame ones, dropping some. The data hold some 150,000 clones, with about 83% observed a single time. The sample comprised PBMCs or T cells enriched from blood (not recorded which). Source of these receptors: a woman in her fifties or sixties in a cohort exposed to, infected with or recovered from COVID-19 (not recorded which). Both conserved end residues are part of each CDR3. A D gene is named only where the DNA matches it firmly. Size is omitted from some rows. Given values are once, few, many or a class for expanded clones.

d_call: .; clone_size: .; j_call: TRBJ1-2; v_call: TRBV28; cdr3_aa: CASSSNYGYTF; cdr3_nt: TGTGCCAGCAGTTCGAACTATGGCTACACCTTC
d_call: .; clone_size: .; j_call: TRBJ1-6; v_call: TRBV6-4; cdr3_aa: CASSPAQYNSPLHF; cdr3_nt: TGTGCCAGCAGTCCAGCACAGTATAATTCACCCCTCCACTTT
d_call: .; clone_size: .; j_call: TRBJ1-5; v_call: TRBV5-6; cdr3_aa: CASSFGVSNQPQHF; cdr3_nt: TGTGCCAGCAGCTTCGGAGTTAGCAATCAGCCCCAGCATTTT
d_call: .; clone_size: .; j_call: TRBJ2-3; v_call: TRBV7-9; cdr3_aa: CASSPLRDTQYF; cdr3_nt: TGTGCCAGCAGCCCTCTAAGAGATACGCAGTATTTT
d_call: .; clone_size: .; j_call: TRBJ1-6; v_call: TRBV7-9; cdr3_aa: CASSSAGNSPLHF; cdr3_nt: TGTGCCAGCAGCTCGGCGGGAAATTCACCCCTCCACTTT
d_call: TRBD1; clone_size: .; j_call: TRBJ2-3; v_call: TRBV18; cdr3_aa: CASSAGTGGKDTQYF; cdr3_nt: TGTGCCAGCTCCGCCGGGACAGGGGGCAAAGATACGCAGTATTTT
d_call: TRBD1; clone_size: .; j_call: TRBJ2-3; v_call: TRBV28; cdr3_aa: CATLAGTGFVTDTQYF; cdr3_nt: TGTGCCACCCTAGCCGGGACAGGGTTTGTGACAGATACGCAGTATTTT
d_call: TRBD1; clone_size: .; j_call: TRBJ1-2; v_call: TRBV5-1; cdr3_aa: CASRYGTGVSYGYTF; cdr3_nt: TGCGCCAGCAGATACGGGACAGGGGTTTCCTATGGCTACACCTTC
d_call: .; clone_size: once; j_call: TRBJ2-1; v_call: TRBV28; cdr3_aa: CASSALRLGRAYNEQFF; cdr3_nt: TGTGCCAGCAGTGCCCTTCGGCTAGGGCGGGCCTACAATGAGCAGTTCTTC
d_call: .; clone_size: .; j_call: TRBJ2-1; v_call: TRBV11-1; cdr3_aa: CASSSGGARVGNEQFF; cdr3_nt: TGTGCCAGCAGCTCTGGGGGGGCCCGGGTCGGCAATGAGCAGTTCTTC
d_call: .; clone_size: .; j_call: TRBJ2-5; v_call: TRBV10-1; cdr3_aa: CASSLPKGAGGETQYF; cdr3_nt: TGCGCCAGCAGTCTCCCAAAGGGGGCGGGAGGAGAGACCCAGTACTTC
d_call: TRBD2; clone_size: .; j_call: TRBJ2-1; v_call: TRBV5-1; cdr3_aa: CASSVGLAGVNEQFF; cdr3_nt: TGCGCCAGCAGTGTCGGACTAGCGGGCGTCAATGAGCAGTTCTTC
d_call: .; clone_size: once; j_call: TRBJ2-2; v_call: TRBV7-6; cdr3_aa: CASSSGLWELFF; cdr3_nt: TGTGCCAGCAGCTCGGGGTTATGGGAGCTGTTTTTT
d_call: TRBD2; clone_size: .; j_call: TRBJ2-3; v_call: TRBV6-5; cdr3_aa: CASSSLGGYTDTQYF; cdr3_nt: TGTGCCAGCAGTTCCCTGGGGGGGTACACAGATACGCAGTATTTT
d_call: .; clone_size: .; j_call: TRBJ2-7; v_call: TRBV5-1; cdr3_aa: CASSLGQAEQYF; cdr3_nt: TGCGCCAGCAGCTTGGGGCAGGCCGAGCAGTACTTC
d_call: TRBD1; clone_size: .; j_call: TRBJ2-5; v_call: TRBV30; cdr3_aa: CAWLTGGETQYF; cdr3_nt: TGTGCCTGGCTGACAGGGGGTGAGACCCAGTACTTC
d_call: TRBD1; clone_size: .; j_call: TRBJ2-1; v_call: TRBV28; cdr3_aa: CASSLRDRGNEQFF; cdr3_nt: TGTGCCAGCAGTTTAAGGGACAGGGGCAATGAGCAGTTCTTC
d_call: TRBD1; clone_size: .; j_call: TRBJ2-6; v_call: TRBV28; cdr3_aa: CASHGQGAGANVLTF; cdr3_nt: TGTGCCAGCCACGGACAGGGGGCTGGGGCCAACGTCCTGACTTTC
d_call: TRBD1; clone_size: .; j_call: TRBJ2-7; v_call: TRBV18; cdr3_aa: CASSTEGDRVYEQYF; cdr3_nt: TGTGCCAGCTCAACGGAAGGGGACAGGGTCTACGAGCAGTACTTC
d_call: .; clone_size: .; j_call: TRBJ1-1; v_call: TRBV30; cdr3_aa: CAWSVEGGDIHF; cdr3_nt: TGTGCCTGGAGTGTAGAGGGGGGGGACATCCACTTT
d_call: TRBD2; clone_size: .; j_call: TRBJ2-1; v_call: TRBV2; cdr3_aa: CASRAGTKTYNEQFF; cdr3_nt: TGTGCCAGCAGGGCCGGGACTAAAACTTACAATGAGCAGTTCTTC
d_call: TRBD1; clone_size: .; j_call: TRBJ2-7; v_call: TRBV5-1; cdr3_aa: CASSQTWTGSGEQYF; cdr3_nt: TGCGCCAGCAGCCAGACGTGGACAGGGTCAGGCGAGCAGTACTTC
d_call: TRBD1; clone_size: .; j_call: TRBJ1-1; v_call: TRBV19; cdr3_aa: CARGRKQGANTEAFF; cdr3_nt: TGTGCCAGGGGGCGCAAACAGGGGGCGAACACTGAAGCTTTCTTT
d_call: TRBD2; clone_size: .; j_call: TRBJ2-7; v_call: TRBV7-3; cdr3_aa: CASSGALTSGSYEQYF; cdr3_nt: TGTGCCAGCAGCGGAGCCTTAACTAGCGGGTCCTACGAGCAGTACTTC
d_call: .; clone_size: .; j_call: TRBJ1-5; v_call: TRBV28; cdr3_aa: CASSFPGSNQPQHF; cdr3_nt: TGTGCCAGCAGTTTCCCGGGAAGCAATCAGCCCCAGCATTTT
d_call: .; clone_size: .; j_call: TRBJ2-7; v_call: TRBV25-1; cdr3_aa: CASSAGFEQYF; cdr3_nt: TGTGCCAGCAGCGCGGGATTCGAGCAGTACTTC
d_call: TRBD1; clone_size: .; j_call: TRBJ2-7; v_call: TRBV25-1; cdr3_aa: CASRPRGRGLYEQYF; cdr3_nt: TGTGCCAGCAGACCCCGAGGCAGGGGGCTTTACGAGCAGTACTTC
d_call: .; clone_size: .; j_call: TRBJ2-1; v_call: TRBV19; cdr3_aa: CASSPPAGVNEQFF; cdr3_nt: TGTGCCAGTAGTCCACCGGCAGGGGTCAATGAGCAGTTCTTC
d_call: .; clone_size: .; j_call: TRBJ2-5; v_call: TRBV28; cdr3_aa: CASLQEGRPQETQYF; cdr3_nt: TGTGCCAGCTTACAGGAAGGCAGACCCCAAGAGACCCAGTACTTC
d_call: .; clone_size: few; j_call: TRBJ1-2; v_call: TRBV9; cdr3_aa: CASSERPGALYGYTF; cdr3_nt: TGTGCCAGCAGCGAACGACCAGGGGCCCTCTATGGCTACACCTTC
d_call: .; clone_size: few; j_call: TRBJ2-5; v_call: TRBV3-1/TRBV3-2; cdr3_aa: CASSQVSARSQETQYF; cdr3_nt: TGTGCCAGCAGCCAAGTTTCCGCCAGGTCACAAGAGACCCAGTACTTC
d_call: TRBD2; clone_size: once; j_call: TRBJ2-5; v_call: TRBV19; cdr3_aa: CASSKTSGQETQYF; cdr3_nt: TGTGCCAGTAGTAAGACTAGCGGACAAGAGACCCAGTACTTC
d_call: .; clone_size: .; j_call: TRBJ1-1; v_call: TRBV19; cdr3_aa: CASSIRTGDTEAFF; cdr3_nt: TGTGCCAGTAGTATTCGAACGGGGGACACTGAAGCTTTCTTT
d_call: TRBD2; clone_size: .; j_call: TRBJ2-3; v_call: TRBV19; cdr3_aa: CASSIGGGIPTDTQYF; cdr3_nt: TGTGCCAGTAGTATAGGGGGGGGGATACCCACAGATACGCAGTATTTT
d_call: .; clone_size: .; j_call: TRBJ1-1; v_call: TRBV28; cdr3_aa: CASSLFKVRDTEAFF; cdr3_nt: TGTGCCAGCAGTTTATTTAAGGTCCGGGACACTGAAGCTTTCTTT
d_call: TRBD1; clone_size: .; j_call: TRBJ2-3; v_call: TRBV28; cdr3_aa: CASRPGQAPGADTQYF; cdr3_nt: TGTGCCAGCAGACCCGGACAGGCCCCTGGGGCAGATACGCAGTATTTT
d_call: .; clone_size: .; j_call: TRBJ2-3; v_call: TRBV25-1; cdr3_aa: CASQRTGGLLTDTQYF; cdr3_nt: TGTGCCAGCCAGCGAACCGGGGGGCTTTTGACAGATACGCAGTATTTT
d_call: .; clone_size: once; j_call: TRBJ1-1; v_call: TRBV5-1; cdr3_aa: CASSVQGTVVAEAFF; cdr3_nt: TGCGCCAGCAGCGTGCAGGGTACGGTGGTCGCTGAAGCTTTCTTT
d_call: TRBD2; clone_size: .; j_call: TRBJ2-1; v_call: TRBV4-1; cdr3_aa: CASSHPAGGTYNEQFF; cdr3_nt: TGCGCCAGCAGCCACCCTGCGGGGGGGACCTACAATGAGCAGTTCTTC
d_call: TRBD1; clone_size: .; j_call: TRBJ2-7; v_call: TRBV6-5; cdr3_aa: CASSDRARAQYF; cdr3_nt: TGTGCCAGCAGCGACAGGGCGCGGGCGCAGTACTTC
d_call: .; clone_size: .; j_call: TRBJ1-5; v_call: TRBV28; cdr3_aa: CASNWGDQPQHF; cdr3_nt: TGTGCCAGCAATTGGGGCGATCAGCCCCAGCATTTT
d_call: .; clone_size: .; j_call: TRBJ1-5; v_call: TRBV19; cdr3_aa: CASSINRNQPQHF; cdr3_nt: TGTGCCAGTAGTATAAACAGGAATCAGCCCCAGCATTTT
d_call: .; clone_size: .; j_call: TRBJ1-5; v_call: TRBV6-5; cdr3_aa: CASNQGRHQPQHF; cdr3_nt: TGTGCCAGCAATCAGGGAAGGCATCAGCCCCAGCATTTT
d_call: .; clone_size: few; j_call: TRBJ1-6; v_call: TRBV30; cdr3_aa: CAWRASLAGNVDSPLHF; cdr3_nt: TGTGCCTGGAGAGCGTCCCTCGCAGGGAATGTAGATTCACCCCTCCACTTT
d_call: .; clone_size: .; j_call: TRBJ1-5; v_call: TRBV7-6; cdr3_aa: CASSLDPVGGNQPQHF; cdr3_nt: TGTGCCAGCAGCTTAGACCCCGTCGGAGGAAATCAGCCCCAGCATTTT
d_call: TRBD2; clone_size: .; j_call: TRBJ2-5; v_call: TRBV2; cdr3_aa: CAKETSGKETQYF; cdr3_nt: TGTGCCAAGGAGACTAGCGGGAAAGAGACCCAGTACTTC
d_call: .; clone_size: once; j_call: TRBJ1-5; v_call: TRBV28; cdr3_aa: CASSLRIQGQPQHF; cdr3_nt: TGTGCCAGCAGTTTACGGATTCAGGGCCAGCCCCAGCATTTT
d_call: TRBD1; clone_size: .; j_call: TRBJ1-3; v_call: TRBV7-9; cdr3_aa: CASSPRGGQGPSGNTIYF; cdr3_nt: TGTGCCAGCAGCCCTCGCGGGGGACAGGGGCCCTCTGGAAACACCATATATTTT
d_call: .; clone_size: .; j_call: TRBJ2-7; v_call: TRBV29-1; cdr3_aa: CSVLSSYEQYF; cdr3_nt: TGCAGCGTTCTCTCCAGCTACGAGCAGTACTTC
d_call: .; clone_size: few; j_call: TRBJ2-7; v_call: TRBV19; cdr3_aa: CASSTGTSFSFVYEQYF; cdr3_nt: TGTGCCAGTAGTACCGGGACAAGTTTCAGTTTTGTCTACGAGCAGTACTTC
d_call: TRBD2; clone_size: few; j_call: TRBJ2-1; v_call: TRBV19; cdr3_aa: CASSSVGLAGGHFYNEQFF; cdr3_nt: TGTGCCAGTAGTAGTGTGGGACTAGCGGGAGGGCATTTCTACAATGAGCAGTTCTTC
d_call: TRBD1; clone_size: .; j_call: TRBJ2-1; v_call: TRBV19; cdr3_aa: CASSPGQVLSYNEQFF; cdr3_nt: TGTGCCAGTAGTCCGGGACAGGTTCTTTCCTACAATGAGCAGTTCTTC
d_call: TRBD1; clone_size: .; j_call: TRBJ1-2; v_call: TRBV5-6; cdr3_aa: CASSPGQGVNYGYTF; cdr3_nt: TGTGCCAGCAGCCCGGGACAGGGGGTGAACTATGGCTACACCTTC
d_call: .; clone_size: .; j_call: TRBJ1-6; v_call: TRBV6-1; cdr3_aa: CASSEPVRASPLHF; cdr3_nt: TGTGCCAGCAGTGAACCCGTCAGGGCTTCACCCCTCCACTTT
d_call: .; clone_size: many; j_call: TRBJ1-6; v_call: TRBV2; cdr3_aa: CASRPNRDYSPLHF; cdr3_nt: TGTGCCAGCAGGCCGAACAGGGATTATTCACCCCTCCACTTT